These 4 T cell receptor beta chains were sequenced from one sample in a study of identical twins. In TCRdb, the 5' RACE reads were re-called with MiXCR into one record per CDR3 protein. This table has some 630,000 distinct CDR3 sequences, under 8.5% appearing once. The same specimen was also included in a second study, on yellow fever vaccine responses in identical twins.

Input material: PBMCs. Source of these receptors: a woman under 30 in good health.

V gene TRBV4-1 combines with J gene TRBJ1-1; unclear D gene. The length of the CDR3 is 16 residues. CDR1 is MGHRA, CDR2 YSYEKL, per germline. With 0 bases removed from V and 4 bases from J, the gap between germline ends came to 15 bases. CDR3 protein: CASSQESGAFGTEAFF. The DNA for the CDR3 is TGCGCCAGCAGCCAAGAATCAGGTGCTTTTGGCACTGAAGCTTTCTTT.

This clonotype has more than one count but fewer than ten. The chain joins TRBV28 to TRBJ1-3; the match to TRBD1 covers 8 bases. This CDR3 is 15 amino acids long. V was pared by 3 bases and J by 4 bases, with 5 bases of the junction left unmatched. Germline V lookup: CDR1 MDHEN, CDR2 SYDVKM. The CDR3 is CASSFRGRLGNTIYF. As DNA, the CDR3 is TGTGCCAGCAGTTTCAGGGGGCGCTTGGGAAACACCATATATTTT.

This clonotype was counted many times. This sequence joins TRBV15 and TRBJ1-5; D not resolved. The V and J ends lost 1 base and 2 bases respectively, with 9 bases between them. CDR3 size: 15 residues. Germline V lookup: CDR1 LNHNV, CDR2 YYDKDF (reference sequence). CDR3 residues: CATSRVLGGNQPQHF. CDR3 DNA: TGTGCCACCAGCAGAGTGCTCGGGGGCAATCAGCCCCAGCATTTT.

This chain links TRBV5-1 with TRBJ2-1; 10 bases are a match to TRBD2. CDR1 and CDR2 from the germline V gene are SGHRS and YFSETQ. This CDR3 is built from 15 residues. Losses at the gene ends were 3 bases for V and 5 bases for J; bases not matched to a gene: 5. This chain's CDR3 is CASSSSSGSHNEQFF. DNA of the CDR3: TGCGCCAGCAGCTCCTCTAGCGGGAGCCACAATGAGCAGTTCTTC.